Below, one T cell receptor beta chain is given with its context. Its specificity is unknown. The data derive from a study of cytomegalovirus exposure and HLA in healthy donors. About the study: Across 350 to 500 genotyped donors, just over 80% landed in the Caucasian-associated ancestry cluster. Study outcomes and limitations: Researchers catalogued 160 or so TCR beta chains as cytomegalovirus-associated.

The CDR3 spans 15 residues. The trim removed 4 bases at V and 6 bases at J, leaving 8 bases unmatched. Looked up from germline, CDR1 is SGHTA and CDR2 is FQGNSA. Though nominally healthy at sampling, donors likely had unrecorded immune exposures. It was with 60 Vbeta and 13 Jbeta primers that the PCR ran. The table came from immunoSEQ multiplex PCR; TCRdb's copy has only in-frame clones and leaves some out. The repertoire holds approximately 150,000 clones, with roughly 80% as singletons. This chain links TRBV7-2 with TRBJ1-5; 8 nucleotides match TRBD1. Sequences were obtained from PBMCs. This TCR was sampled from a male donor in good health and CMV-seronegative. CDR3 nucleotides: TGTGCCAGCAGCTGGGAGACAGGGGAAGGTCAGCCCCAGCATTTT. Its translation: CASSWETGEGQPQHF.